This TCR beta chain was captured by sequencing in a study of CD8 T cells in Susac syndrome. TEMRA cells were FACS-enriched, with CD8+ and CD4+ T cells isolated negatively. An amount of RNA that ranged from roughly 0.5 to 1 ug was reverse transcribed with random hexamers. One entry per CDR3 protein, called by TCRdb with MiXCR from the immunoSEQ multiplex PCR reads. The sample shows about 190,000 distinct CDR3 sequences, around 95% of them seen only once. Germline values: CDR1 SQVTM, CDR2 ANQGSEA. J lost 5 bases, V lost 3 bases, and 14 bases had no gene match. This CDR3 has 16 amino acids. The chain combines TRBV29-1 with TRBJ2-5; 8 bases match TRBD1. Sequenced input: CD4+ T cells from PBMCs. This TCR was recovered from a human donor with Susac syndrome. Here the CDR3 reads CSVDAGTGTPRETQYF. CDR3 coding DNA: TGCAGCGTTGATGCCGGGACAGGCACCCCTAGGGAGACCCAGTACTTC. Full variable domain (missing parts from reference TRBV29-1 and TRBJ2-5): SAVISQKPSRDICQRGTSLTIQCQVDSQVTMMFWYRQQPGQSLTLIATANQGSEATYESGFVIDKFPISRPNLTFSTLTVSNMSPEDSSIYLCSVDAGTGTPRETQYFGPGTRLLVL.